This T cell receptor (beta chain) was obtained from a study of PD-L1 blockade in urothelial cancer. Study summary: Study patients had been treated with 0 to 3 previous chemotherapy regimens. A median of approximately 140,000 T cells was found in the blood samples. General study points: Stronger expansion of tumor-associated clones in blood at 3 weeks distinguished durable-benefit patients.

A spike-in of synthetic TCR analog templates was added to each PCR. Generated by immunoSEQ multiplex PCR, the TCRdb table keeps only in-frame clones and is missing some. The table has tens of thousands of clones, 84% seen once. Time point of the sample: pretreatment peripheral blood. The CDR3 totals 19 residues. With regard to this clone: What it binds is not known.

The J gene is TRBJ2-4, the V gene TRBV21-1; TRBD2 was called by the table and not checked on the DNA. TRBV21-1 is recorded as a pseudogene. The receptor's source is a man between 60 and 75 years old with urothelial cancer. The sample consisted of PBMCs, taken around atezolizumab (anti-PD-L1) treatment. CDR3 amino acids: CASSSRTMGRSLCGDIQYF. The CDR3 DNA follows: TGTGCCAGCAGCTCTCGTACAATGGGCAGGTCTCTTTGCGGGGACATTCAGTACTTC.